Listed below are T cell receptor beta chains from one sample, sequenced in a study of OX40 agonist ivuxolimab in advanced cancers. TCRdb keeps only in-frame clones here, not all; method: immunoSEQ multiplex PCR. The profile shows 30,000 to 40,000 clones, roughly nine tenths of them singletons. Sequencing used CD4+ or CD8+ T cells sorted from blood, obtained in a trial of the OX40 agonist ivuxolimab. The receptors stem from an adult with an advanced solid tumor such as melanoma, head and neck, liver or kidney cancer. The CDR3 runs from the conserved cysteine through the conserved F or W. Fields, in order: J gene, V gene, D gene, clone size, CDR3 DNA, CDR3 protein. The D gene is left open where the match is weak. Expanded clones are given a class, and other clones once, few, many or no size at all.

TRBJ2-5 TRBV6-1 TRBD1 NA TGTGCCAGAGGACAGGGCCCTGTAGAGACCCAGTACTTC CARGQGPVETQYF
TRBJ2-7 TRBV13 NA NA TGTGCCAGCAGCTTAAGCCAGGTCCAGGGGTACTACGAGCAGTACTTC CASSLSQVQGYYEQYF
TRBJ2-5 TRBV7-9 NA NA TGTGCCAGCAGCTATGAGGGAGGAGAGACCCAGTACTTC CASSYEGGETQYF
TRBJ2-1 TRBV6-5 TRBD1 NA TGTGCCAGCAGTTACGGACAGGGCTATGAGCAGTTCTTC CASSYGQGYEQFF
TRBJ2-3 TRBV5-1 TRBD2 NA TGCGCCAGCAGCGGGGGGACTAGTATTAACACAGATACGCAGTATTTT CASSGGTSINTDTQYF
TRBJ1-4 TRBV10-2 TRBD1 NA TGCGCCAGCAGTGAGAATCTAGACAGGGCAACTAATGAAAAACTGTTTTTT CASSENLDRATNEKLFF
TRBJ2-7 TRBV6-6 TRBD2 NA TGTGCCAGCATGAGCGGGGGGACGACGGGTATCGACGAGCAGTACTTC CASMSGGTTGIDEQYF
TRBJ1-1 TRBV6-5 NA NA TGTGCCAGCAAACTCGGCACTGAAGCTTTCTTT CASKLGTEAFF
TRBJ2-7 TRBV27 NA once TGTGCCAGCAGTTTAAAAGGACACCAGTATTACGAGCAGTACTTC CASSLKGHQYYEQYF
TRBJ2-5 TRBV5-6 NA NA TGTGCCAGCAGCTCCCCTGAGAACTGGCCGGGAGAGACCCAGTACTTC CASSSPENWPGETQYF
TRBJ2-7 TRBV14 NA NA TGTGCCAGCAGCCCCCGACGTGGCTCCTACGAGCAGTACTTC CASSPRRGSYEQYF
TRBJ1-3 TRBV10-2 NA NA TGCGCCAGCAGTGAAGTGGGTTATGGAAACACCATATATTTT CASSEVGYGNTIYF
TRBJ2-7 TRBV11-2 NA NA TGTGCCAGCAGCCCCGACGGCCGGGGGGCTTCCTACGAGCAGTACTTC CASSPDGRGASYEQYF
TRBJ1-1 TRBV30 NA NA TGTGCCTGGAGAGGCATGGGGCCTCTAGCTTTCTTT CAWRGMGPLAFF
TRBJ1-5 TRBV7-8 NA NA TGTGCCAGCAGCTTAGCTAACAGGGCGGGCAATCAGCCCCAGCATTTT CASSLANRAGNQPQHF
TRBJ2-7 TRBV28 NA NA TGTGCCAGCAGTTTCGAGATGGGGTGGGACGGATACGAGCAGTACTTC CASSFEMGWDGYEQYF
TRBJ1-4 TRBV5-4 TRBD1 NA TGTGCCAGCAGCTTCGGGACAGACAATGAAAAACTGTTTTTT CASSFGTDNEKLFF
TRBJ2-5 TRBV28 NA NA TGTGCCAGCTCAACGGGGTTACTGGAGGAGACCCAGTACTTC CASSTGLLEETQYF
TRBJ1-2 TRBV6-5 NA NA TGTGCCAGCAGTCCCGGGACGACGGGCTACACCTTC CASSPGTTGYTF
TRBJ2-5 TRBV13 NA NA TGTGCCAGCAGCTTGACAGAAGAGACCCAGTACTTC CASSLTEETQYF
TRBJ2-5 TRBV6-1 NA NA TGTGCCAGCAGTGACAGGGATTTCCAAGAGACCCAGTACTTC CASSDRDFQETQYF
TRBJ1-5 TRBV27 TRBD1 NA TGTGCCAGTGCCGGGACAGGGAATAGCAATCAGCCCCAGCATTTT CASAGTGNSNQPQHF
TRBJ2-7 TRBV28 NA NA TGTGCCAGCAGTTTGTTAAACAGGGTTCGGGGTGAGGAGCAGTACTTC CASSLLNRVRGEEQYF
TRBJ2-3 TRBV27 NA once TGTGCCAGCAAAACTAGCTACCCAGATACGCAGTATTTT CASKTSYPDTQYF
TRBJ2-7 TRBV30 TRBD1 NA TGTGCCCGGAGCGGGGACAGGGGGTTTTACGAGCAGTACTTC CARSGDRGFYEQYF
TRBJ1-1 TRBV14 NA NA TGTGCCAGCAGCCAATGGTATAACACTGAAGCTTTCTTT CASSQWYNTEAFF
TRBJ2-1 TRBV14 NA NA TGTGCCAGCAGCCAGCAGGGGTACCAGGACAATGAGCAGTTCTTC CASSQQGYQDNEQFF
TRBJ2-5 TRBV11-2 NA NA TGTGCCAGCAGCACGGAACAAGAGACCCAGTACTTC CASSTEQETQYF
TRBJ2-5 TRBV2 NA NA TGTGCCAGCAGTGAACCGGGCGCCCCCGAAGAGACCCAGTACTTC CASSEPGAPEETQYF
TRBJ2-7 TRBV11-3 TRBD1 NA TGTGCCAGCAGCCCTGGGACAGGGTGGTCCTACGAGCAGTACTTC CASSPGTGWSYEQYF
TRBJ2-1 TRBV27 NA NA TGTGCCAGCAGTACGTCCAATGAGCAGTTCTTC CASSTSNEQFF
TRBJ2-3 TRBV7-6 NA once TGTGCCAGCAGCCCCCCCAGCACAGATACGCAGTATTTT CASSPPSTDTQYF
TRBJ2-3 TRBV7-9 TRBD2 NA TGTGCCAGCAGCTCTAACTTCCGGGGGGGTGAAGATACGCAGTATTTT CASSSNFRGGEDTQYF
TRBJ1-4 TRBV7-2 NA NA TGTGCCAGCAGCCAATTAGTGGATGGGGCGTCGAGTGAAAAACTGTTTTTT CASSQLVDGASSEKLFF
TRBJ2-7 TRBV29-1 TRBD1 NA TGCAGCGTTGAGGGAGCAGGGGGACCCTACGAGCAGTACTTC CSVEGAGGPYEQYF
TRBJ2-7 TRBV27 NA NA TGTGCCAGCAGTTTAGTGACAACGTCCTACGAGCAGTACTTC CASSLVTTSYEQYF
TRBJ1-5 TRBV7-9 NA NA TGTGCCAGCTCCTCGACAGGAAGGAATCAGCCCCAGCATTTT CASSSTGRNQPQHF
TRBJ1-1 TRBV14 NA NA TGTGCCAGCAGCCAAGATTACACCTCAGTAGTGAACACTGAAGCTTTCTTT CASSQDYTSVVNTEAFF
TRBJ1-2 TRBV29-1 NA NA TGCAGCGTTGAAGAAGTTGGGCGGGCAGCTAACTATGGCTACACCTTC CSVEEVGRAANYGYTF
TRBJ2-2 TRBV13 NA NA TGTGCCAGCAGCCCCGGGACGGGGAACACCGGGGAGCTGTTTTTT CASSPGTGNTGELFF
TRBJ2-7 TRBV5-6 NA NA TGTGCCAGCAGCTCCTACTTAAGCTCCTACGAGCAGTACTTC CASSSYLSSYEQYF
TRBJ2-7 TRBV4-3 TRBD1 NA TGCGCCAGCAGCCAAGTCCCGGGACAGGGATCCTCCTACGAGCAGTACTTC CASSQVPGQGSSYEQYF
TRBJ2-4 TRBV4-1 TRBD2 NA TGCGCCAGCAGCCCTAGCGGGGGGCGCCACGTCGGCATTCAGTACTTC CASSPSGGRHVGIQYF
TRBJ1-5 TRBV5-5 NA NA TGTGCCAGCAGCTTCTGGGGCACCAATCAGCCCCAGCATTTT CASSFWGTNQPQHF
TRBJ2-1 TRBV27 NA once TGTGCCAGCAGTTTACAGGGATACAATGAGCAGTTCTTC CASSLQGYNEQFF
TRBJ1-1 TRBV7-9 NA NA TGTGCCAGCAGGAGAGGGGACACTGAAGCTTTCTTT CASRRGDTEAFF
TRBJ1-3 TRBV9 NA NA TGTGCCAGCAGCCCAGTGGGAGCTGGAAACACCATATATTTT CASSPVGAGNTIYF
TRBJ2-4 TRBV14 NA once TGTGCCAGCAGCCAAGCGCTAGCCAAAAACATTCAGTACTTC CASSQALAKNIQYF
TRBJ2-7 TRBV6-5 NA NA TGTGCCAGCAGTCTGAGGGGAAGGGATGCAGAGTACTTC CASSLRGRDAEYF
TRBJ2-2 TRBV11-2 NA NA TGTGCCAGCAGCCCGGCCCCCCTTGGATACGGGGCCGGGGAGCTGTTTTTT CASSPAPLGYGAGELFF
TRBJ2-7 TRBV5-1 TRBD1 once TGCGCCAGCAGCAGGACCGGGACAGGCGCCGAGCAGTACTTC CASSRTGTGAEQYF
TRBJ2-3 TRBV30 NA NA TGTGCCTGGAGTGTACTGGGAGATACGCAGTATTTT CAWSVLGDTQYF
TRBJ2-7 TRBV7-2 NA NA TGTGCCAGCAGCACCCCGGACAGCCTCTACGAGCAGTACTTC CASSTPDSLYEQYF
TRBJ2-5 TRBV7-9 NA NA TGTGCCAGCAGCTTTCCCGGGCCTACACAAGAGACCCAGTACTTC CASSFPGPTQETQYF
TRBJ2-6 TRBV29-1 TRBD2 NA TGCAGCGTTACTTGGACTAGCGGGGGTTCTGGGGCCAACGTCCTGACTTTC CSVTWTSGGSGANVLTF
TRBJ2-7 TRBV12-5 TRBD2 NA TGTGAGCGGGGATCCTACGAGCAGTACTTC CERGSYEQYF
TRBJ2-7 TRBV29-1 TRBD1 NA TGCAGCGTTGAAGCCACAGGGGAAACCTACGAGCAGTACTTC CSVEATGETYEQYF
TRBJ2-3 TRBV29-1 NA NA TGCAGCGTTGAAGTAAGCGACACCGGCACAGATACGCAGTATTTT CSVEVSDTGTDTQYF
TRBJ1-5 TRBV30 NA NA TGTGCCTGGAGTGCAGGGTTAGGGGGTCAGCCCCAGCATTTT CAWSAGLGGQPQHF
TRBJ2-7 TRBV2 TRBD1 many TGTGCCGGACTGGGACAGGGGTCGGTCTACGAGCAGTACTTC CAGLGQGSVYEQYF